One sample yielded the 22 T cell receptor beta chains listed below, sequenced in a study of blood T cell repertoires in COVID-19. Profiling relied on immunoSEQ multiplex PCR, and the TCRdb table lists in-frame clones only, not all of them. The sample lists about 200,000 clones, around three quarters occurring once. The sample consisted of peripheral blood. These receptor sequences come from a woman between 70 and 85 years old with acute or convalescent COVID-19.

CDR3 region: CASSVGAENEKLFF. The DNA of the CDR3 is TGTGCCAGCAGCGTAGGGGCAGAGAATGAAAAACTGTTTTTT. This chain connects TRBV9 to TRBJ1-4; D call uncertain. Per germline, CDR1 SGDLS and CDR2 YYNGEE. Trimming took off 0 bases at V and 5 bases at J, with 8 bases between the two ends. There are 14 residues in the CDR3.

The chain uses TRBV28 and TRBJ1-5; tentatively, D is TRBD1 (5 bases). V gave up 3 bases and J gave up 1 base, with 10 bases separating them. There are 15 residues in the CDR3. The germline V gene encodes CDR1 MDHEN and CDR2 SYDVKM. CDR3: CASSFQGWSNQPQHF. CDR3 bases: TGTGCCAGCAGTTTTCAGGGATGGAGCAATCAGCCCCAGCATTTT.

The chain recombines TRBV6-6 with TRBJ2-5, with TRBD2 as a possible D gene (5 bases). This CDR3 contains 14 residues. Germline values: CDR1 MNHNY, CDR2 SVGAGI (reference sequence). The V and J ends lost 4 bases and 1 base respectively, with 10 bases between them. The CDR3 DNA sequence: TGTGCCAGCAGTTTAGGTGGGAGCCAAGAGACCCAGTACTTC. Amino acids: CASSLGGSQETQYF.

The chain uses TRBV5-1 and TRBJ2-5; perhaps TRBD2 as D (5 bases). V was clipped by 4 bases and J by 3 bases, with 7 bases between them. CDR3 size: 12 residues. Germline CDR1 reads SGHRS; CDR2 reads YFSETQ. CDR3 loop: CASSPEEETQYF. CDR3 coding DNA: TGCGCCAGCAGCCCGGAGGAAGAGACCCAGTACTTC.

The V call is TRBV7-3, the J call TRBJ1-3; 9 bases map to TRBD1. Germline loops: CDR1 SGHTA, CDR2 FQGTGA. This CDR3 is built from 18 residues. Trimming removed 5 bases from V and 3 bases from J; junction bases left unmatched: 14. The DNA of the CDR3 is TGTGCCAGCAGCCCCTACCCTGCGGGACAGGGTAGTGGAAACACCATATATTTT. It is translated as CASSPYPAGQGSGNTIYF. Variable domain in full (rest from reference TRBV7-3 and TRBJ1-3): GAGVSQTPSNKVTEKGKYVELRCDPISGHTALYWYRQSLGQGPEFLIYFQGTGAADDSGLPNDRFFAVRPEGSVSTLKIQRTERGDSAVYLCASSPYPAGQGSGNTIYFGEGSWLTVV.

The genes are TRBV6-5 and TRBJ2-5; tentatively, D is TRBD2 (6 bases). The CDR3 has 14 amino acids. Germline V gives CDR1 MNHEY, CDR2 SVGAGI. The V and J ends lost 6 bases and 2 bases respectively, with 13 bases between them. The CDR3 region has the DNA TGTGCCAGCAGAGCCCCTGGGGGGCAAGAGACCCAGTACTTC. This encodes CASRAPGGQETQYF.

This clone has only a few counts. The chain uses TRBV25-1 and TRBJ1-5; D remains unclear. V was shortened by 5 bases and J by 1 base, with 12 bases between the two germline ends. CDR1 and CDR2 (germline): MGHDK, SYGVNS. The CDR3 consists of 15 residues. CDR3 nucleotides: TGTGCCAGCAGTCCTTCAGGCAGGAGCAATCAGCCCCAGCATTTT. Residues: CASSPSGRSNQPQHF.

The chain has TRBV3-1 (or the pseudogene TRBV3-2) and TRBJ2-3; 9 bases are a match to TRBD1. CDR3 length equals 19 residues. Germline values: CDR1 LGHDT, CDR2 YNNKEL (reference sequence). V was clipped by 3 bases and J by 2 bases; unmatched bases: 15. This CDR3 is CASSHPISGTGTLTDTQYF. CDR3 nucleotide sequence: TGTGCCAGCAGCCACCCCATTTCCGGGACAGGGACCCTCACAGATACGCAGTATTTT.

The chain joins TRBV23-1 to TRBJ1-1; the D is unclear. TRBV23-1 is an open reading frame whose function is uncertain. The V end was cut by 10 bases, the J end by 2 bases, with 17 bases between. CDR3 length: 14 amino acids. The chain's CDR3 is CATPLGESNTEAFF. The CDR3 DNA is TGCGCCACCCCTCTCGGGGAAAGCAACACTGAAGCTTTCTTT.

This sequence joins TRBV24-1 and TRBJ1-5; D unresolved. CDR3 length equals 13 residues. The germline gives CDR1 KGHDR, CDR2 SFDVKD. V shed 4 bases and J shed 10 bases, with 13 bases lying between them. The CDR3: CATSERGLGPQHF. CDR3 DNA sequence: TGTGCCACCAGTGAACGAGGGCTGGGTCCCCAGCATTTT.

The chain uses TRBV24-1 and TRBJ2-1; 8 bases align to TRBD2. Germline V gene lookup returns CDR1 KGHDR and CDR2 SFDVKD. The CDR3 runs to 16 residues. V was pared by 4 bases and J by 4 bases, with 8 bases of the junction left unmatched. DNA of the CDR3: TGTGCCACCAGTGACCAACTAGCGGCTACTTACAATGAGCAGTTCTTC. It yields the protein CATSDQLAATYNEQFF.

This clone was observed many times. This chain links TRBV2 with TRBJ1-5; TRBD1 might be the D (6 bases). CDR1 SNHLY and CDR2 FYNNEI come from the germline V gene. The V and J ends lost 3 bases and 3 bases respectively, with 9 bases between them. The CDR3 has 14 amino acids. Written as DNA, the CDR3 is TGTGCCAGCAGTGACCGGGACACCAATCAGCCCCAGCATTTT. The encoded protein is CASSDRDTNQPQHF.

The rearrangement links TRBV19 to TRBJ1-4; 7 bases line up with TRBD1. V was clipped by 6 bases and J by 8 bases; unmatched bases: 12. Germline V gene sequence: CDR1 LNHDA, CDR2 SQIVND (reference sequence). The CDR3 sequence is 15 residues long. DNA of the CDR3: TGTGCCAGTAGAACCTCCGGGACAGAGAACGAAAAACTGTTTTTT. It specifies CASRTSGTENEKLFF.

The V gene is TRBV4-3, the J gene TRBJ2-2; TRBD1 agrees at 8 bases. The CDR3 consists of 15 residues. Unmatched junction bases numbered 4, after V lost 6 bases and J lost 1 base. Germline V CDR1 and CDR2: LGHNA, YSLEER. In DNA form, the CDR3 reads TGCGCCAGCAGTCCAGGGGGCAGGAACACCGGGGAGCTGTTTTTT. Translation gives CASSPGGRNTGELFF.

This clone turned up a few times. The chain recombines TRBV6-1 with TRBJ2-1; 12 bases match TRBD2. V dropped 2 bases and J dropped 7; count of bases not matched to a gene: 9. The CDR3 has 17 amino acids. CDR1 is MNHNS and CDR2 is SASEGT in the germline V gene. Here the CDR3 DNA reads TGTGCCAGCAGTGAAAGGCCTAGCGGGGGGGGAGGTAATGAGCAGTTCTTC. This codes for CASSERPSGGGGNEQFF.

V and J are TRBV5-1 and TRBJ2-5; tentative D call: TRBD2 (6 bases). This CDR3 comprises 13 residues. CDR1 is SGHRS, CDR2 YFSETQ, per germline. V was trimmed by 0 bases and J by 9 bases, leaving 12 bases between them. Here the CDR3 DNA reads TGCGCCAGCAGCTTGGAGCGGGCCCGGGCCCAGTACTTC. Translating gives CASSLERARAQYF.

The chain joins TRBV27 to TRBJ1-3, with a possible D match to TRBD1 (6 bases). CDR3 length: 14 residues. Looked up from germline, CDR1 is MNHEY and CDR2 is SMNVEV (reference sequence). V lost 6 bases and J 3 bases, leaving 12 bases between the germline ends. For the CDR3, the DNA is TGTGCCAGCAGCCCCACAGGGAGTGGAAACACCATATATTTT. Residues: CASSPTGSGNTIYF.

The chain uses TRBV9 and TRBJ2-2, with D perhaps TRBD1 (5 bases). CDR1 and CDR2 (germline): SGDLS, YYNGEE. The germline V and J ends were trimmed by 7 bases and 4 bases, with 14 bases remaining between them. The CDR3 consists of 14 residues. The CDR3 is CASSAGRATGELFF. For the CDR3, the DNA is TGTGCCAGCTCTGCCGGCAGGGCCACCGGGGAGCTGTTTTTT.

This clone came up once. The J gene is TRBJ2-5, the V gene TRBV7-2, with D possibly matching TRBD1 (6 bases). Germline-derived CDR1 and CDR2 are SGHTA and FQGNSA. The CDR3 covers 15 residues. The V end was cut by 5 bases, the J end by 4 bases, with 17 bases between. The CDR3: CASSTRGGLGETQYF. In nucleotides, the CDR3 is TGTGCCAGCAGCACCCGAGGGGGTCTAGGAGAGACCCAGTACTTC.

The chain is built from TRBV28 and TRBJ2-1, with D maybe TRBD1 (6 bases). Germline V gene lookup returns CDR1 MDHEN and CDR2 SYDVKM. The CDR3 totals 14 residues. V was pared by 3 bases and J by 4 bases, with 10 bases between. The CDR3 region is CASSFYQGYNEQFF. The CDR3 region has the DNA TGTGCCAGCAGTTTTTATCAGGGGTACAATGAGCAGTTCTTC.

The J gene is TRBJ2-5, the V gene TRBV9, with D possibly TRBD1 on 5 matching bases. Between the trimmed V and J ends, which lost 2 bases and 2 bases, there was a span of 7 bases. The CDR3 totals 13 residues. Per the germline V gene, CDR1 is SGDLS and CDR2 is YYNGEE. CDR3 residues: CASSVTEQETQYF. In DNA form, the CDR3 reads TGTGCCAGCAGCGTGACAGAACAAGAGACCCAGTACTTC.

This clone turned up a few times. The genes are TRBV2 and TRBJ2-2; TRBD2 might be the D (5 bases). Per the germline V gene, CDR1 is SNHLY and CDR2 is FYNNEI. V was cut by 2 bases and J by 0 bases, with 16 bases left in between. This CDR3 is built from 18 residues. CDR3 DNA: TGTGCCAGCAGTGAATTTGGTAGACCGGGGACGAACACCGGGGAGCTGTTTTTT. This translates into CASSEFGRPGTNTGELFF.